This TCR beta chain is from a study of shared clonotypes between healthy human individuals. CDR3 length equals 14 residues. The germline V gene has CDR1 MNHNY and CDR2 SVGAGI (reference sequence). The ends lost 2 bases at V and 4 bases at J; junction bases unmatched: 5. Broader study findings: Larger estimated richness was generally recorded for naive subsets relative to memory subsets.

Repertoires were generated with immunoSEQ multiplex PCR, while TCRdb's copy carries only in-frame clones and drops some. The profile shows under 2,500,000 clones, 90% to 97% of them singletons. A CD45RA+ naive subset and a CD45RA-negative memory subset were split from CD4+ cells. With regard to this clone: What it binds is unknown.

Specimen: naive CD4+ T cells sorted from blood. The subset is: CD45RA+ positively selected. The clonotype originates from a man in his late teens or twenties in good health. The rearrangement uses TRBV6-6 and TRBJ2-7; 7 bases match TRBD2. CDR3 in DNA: TGTGCCAGCAGTTACGTTGAGGGACTATACGAGCAGTACTTC. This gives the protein CASSYVEGLYEQYF.